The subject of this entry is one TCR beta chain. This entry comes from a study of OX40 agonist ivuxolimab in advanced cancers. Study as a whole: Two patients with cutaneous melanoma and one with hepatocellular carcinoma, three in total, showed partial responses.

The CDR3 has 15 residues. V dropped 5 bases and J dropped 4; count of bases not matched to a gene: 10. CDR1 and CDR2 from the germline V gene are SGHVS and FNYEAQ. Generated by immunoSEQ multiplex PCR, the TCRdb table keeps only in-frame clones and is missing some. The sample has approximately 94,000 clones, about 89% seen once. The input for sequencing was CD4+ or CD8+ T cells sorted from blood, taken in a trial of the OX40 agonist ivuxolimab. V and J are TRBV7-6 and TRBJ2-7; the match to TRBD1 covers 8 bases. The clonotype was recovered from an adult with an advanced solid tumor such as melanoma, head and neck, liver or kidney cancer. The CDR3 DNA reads TGTGCCAGCAGCGCGAACAGGGGGTCTGGGTACGAGCAGTACTTC. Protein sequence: CASSANRGSGYEQYF. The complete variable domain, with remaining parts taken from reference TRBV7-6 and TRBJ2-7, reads GAGVSQSPRYKVTKRGQDVALRCDPISGHVSLYWYRQALGQGPEFLTYFNYEAQQDKSGLPNDRFSAERPEGSISTLTIQRTEQRDSAMYRCASSANRGSGYEQYFGPGTRLTVT.